Each of the 5 T cell receptor beta chains below was sequenced from the same sample in a study of CXCR3-negative and CXCR3-positive naive CD8 T cells. Preparation of TRB cDNA libraries relied on 5' RACE carrying UMI labels. TCRdb derives one entry per CDR3 protein from the 5' RACE reads, leaving out DNA. The sample has around 92,000 distinct CDR3 sequences. Sequenced material: naive CXCR3- CD8+ T cells from blood. Subset indicated: CD45RO-CCR7+CD27+CD95- naive CD8+ T cells lacking CXCR3 (TNR3-). The receptors derive from a human donor in good health. Some clones in this sample may be carry-over from other donors' samples.

The chain joins TRBV7-2 to TRBJ2-1. The CDR3 is made up of 13 amino acids. The V gene's germline CDR1 is SGHTA and CDR2 FQGNSA. CDR3 sequence: CASSQPSGTEQFF. Filled out from reference TRBV7-2 and TRBJ2-1, the complete variable domain reads GAGVSQSPSNKVTEKGKDVELRCDPISGHTALYWYRQSLGQGLEFLIYFQGNSAPDKSGLPSDRFSAERTGGSVSTLTIQRTQQEDSAVYLCASSQPSGTEQFFGPGTRLTVL.

The chain combines TRBV3-1 with TRBJ2-7. Germline CDR1 reads LGHDT; CDR2 reads YNNKEL (reference sequence). This CDR3 contains 12 residues. CDR3 in amino acids: CASSQDLYEQYF.

The gene calls are TRBV12-3 or TRBV12-4 and TRBJ1-4; absent DNA, TCRdb's TRBD1 call cannot be checked. The CDR3 runs 14 residues. The CDR3 loop reads CASSPGGAGEKLFF.

The V and J genes are TRBV27 and TRBJ2-2. In germline, CDR1 is MNHEY, CDR2 SMNVEV (reference sequence). This CDR3 region has 13 residues. The CDR3 sequence: CASSLFNTGELFF.

The genes are TRBV9 and TRBJ2-7; TCRdb picks TRBD1, but there is no DNA to check that call. The germline V gene encodes CDR1 SGDLS and CDR2 YYNGEE. The length of the CDR3 is 14 residues. The CDR3: CASSEGITSYEQYF.